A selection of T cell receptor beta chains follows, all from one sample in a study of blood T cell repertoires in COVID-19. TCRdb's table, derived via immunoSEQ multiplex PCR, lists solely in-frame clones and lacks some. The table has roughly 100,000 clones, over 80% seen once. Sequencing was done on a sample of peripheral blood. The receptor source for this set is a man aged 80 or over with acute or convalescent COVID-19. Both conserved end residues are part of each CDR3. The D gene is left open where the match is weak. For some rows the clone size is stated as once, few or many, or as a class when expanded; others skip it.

cdr3_nt: TGCGCCAGCAGTGCCAACAGGGCTTTTGGCTACACCTTC; cdr3_aa: CASSANRAFGYTF; clone_size: -; d_call: -; j_call: TRBJ1-2; v_call: TRBV10-1; cdr3_length: 13
cdr3_nt: TGCAGTGCTAGTTTACCTAGCGGGTCGAGGGGTCTCCGCTACGAGCAGTACTTC; cdr3_aa: CSASLPSGSRGLRYEQYF; clone_size: -; d_call: TRBD2; j_call: TRBJ2-7; v_call: TRBV20-1; cdr3_length: 18
cdr3_nt: TGTGCCAGCAGTTTTTTGACACAGCCCCAGCATTTT; cdr3_aa: CASSFLTQPQHF; clone_size: -; d_call: -; j_call: TRBJ1-5; v_call: TRBV12-3/TRBV12-4; cdr3_length: 12
cdr3_nt: TGTGCCAGCAGGGGTCTAGCGGAAACCTACGAGCAGTACTTC; cdr3_aa: CASRGLAETYEQYF; clone_size: -; d_call: TRBD2; j_call: TRBJ2-7; v_call: TRBV5-4; cdr3_length: 14
cdr3_nt: TGTGCCAGCTCACCGGAGGGATGGGGGGCCTACGAGCAGTACTTC; cdr3_aa: CASSPEGWGAYEQYF; clone_size: -; d_call: -; j_call: TRBJ2-7; v_call: TRBV18; cdr3_length: 15
cdr3_nt: TGTGCCAGCAGCAATATCCGGACAGGGTCCTACGAGCAGTACTTC; cdr3_aa: CASSNIRTGSYEQYF; clone_size: -; d_call: TRBD1; j_call: TRBJ2-7; v_call: TRBV11-1; cdr3_length: 15
cdr3_nt: TGTGCCAGCAGCCCCGGGGGTCAACTTCGCTACGAGCAGTACTTC; cdr3_aa: CASSPGGQLRYEQYF; clone_size: -; d_call: -; j_call: TRBJ2-7; v_call: TRBV5-6; cdr3_length: 15
cdr3_nt: TGTGCCAGCAGAGAGAATCACTCTGGAAACACCATATATTTT; cdr3_aa: CASRENHSGNTIYF; clone_size: once; d_call: -; j_call: TRBJ1-3; v_call: TRBV7-9; cdr3_length: 14
cdr3_nt: TGTGCCAGCTCCCCTTCCCTGAGCTCCTACGAGCAGTACTTC; cdr3_aa: CASSPSLSSYEQYF; clone_size: -; d_call: -; j_call: TRBJ2-7; v_call: TRBV18; cdr3_length: 14
cdr3_nt: TGTGCCAGCTCACCACCGGCTGGAGGAAACACTGAAGCTTTCTTT; cdr3_aa: CASSPPAGGNTEAFF; clone_size: -; d_call: -; j_call: TRBJ1-1; v_call: TRBV18; cdr3_length: 15
cdr3_nt: TGCAGCGCCAGGGGATCTGGGGCCAACGTCCTGACTTTC; cdr3_aa: CSARGSGANVLTF; clone_size: -; d_call: -; j_call: TRBJ2-6; v_call: TRBV29-1; cdr3_length: 13
cdr3_nt: TGTGCCAGCAGCGTAGGTGTCGGGGCCTACGAGCAGTACTTC; cdr3_aa: CASSVGVGAYEQYF; clone_size: -; d_call: -; j_call: TRBJ2-7; v_call: TRBV9; cdr3_length: 14
cdr3_nt: TGTGCCAGCCGGATGGACTTAGAATCAGGAACTGAAGCTTTCTTT; cdr3_aa: CASRMDLESGTEAFF; clone_size: -; d_call: -; j_call: TRBJ1-1; v_call: TRBV27; cdr3_length: 15
cdr3_nt: TGTGCCAGCAGTTACTCACTCGCGGGGATTGTACGTGGCTACACCTTC; cdr3_aa: CASSYSLAGIVRGYTF; clone_size: -; d_call: -; j_call: TRBJ1-2; v_call: TRBV6-2/TRBV6-3; cdr3_length: 16
cdr3_nt: TGTGCCAGCAGTTTCCGTGCTAGCGGGAGGGAAGAGACCCAGTACTTC; cdr3_aa: CASSFRASGREETQYF; clone_size: -; d_call: TRBD2; j_call: TRBJ2-5; v_call: TRBV27; cdr3_length: 16
cdr3_nt: TGTGCCAGCAGTTATGGCAGGTACGAGCAGTACTTC; cdr3_aa: CASSYGRYEQYF; clone_size: many; d_call: -; j_call: TRBJ2-7; v_call: TRBV6-6; cdr3_length: 12
cdr3_nt: TGTGCCAGCAGCTTAGAGGGCAGGGCGCCAGATACGCAGTATTTT; cdr3_aa: CASSLEGRAPDTQYF; clone_size: -; d_call: -; j_call: TRBJ2-3; v_call: TRBV7-2; cdr3_length: 15
cdr3_nt: TGTGCCTGGGTAGGACTAGCGGGAACCTACGAGCAGTACTTC; cdr3_aa: CAWVGLAGTYEQYF; clone_size: -; d_call: TRBD2; j_call: TRBJ2-7; v_call: TRBV30; cdr3_length: 14
cdr3_nt: TGTGCCAGCAGCTCGGGGGTCGGCTATGGCTACACCTTC; cdr3_aa: CASSSGVGYGYTF; clone_size: -; d_call: -; j_call: TRBJ1-2; v_call: TRBV11-2; cdr3_length: 13
cdr3_nt: TGTGCCAGCAGCGTAGGGCAGGGTGAGAATTCACCCCTCCACTTT; cdr3_aa: CASSVGQGENSPLHF; clone_size: -; d_call: -; j_call: TRBJ1-6; v_call: TRBV9; cdr3_length: 15
cdr3_nt: TGCGCCAGCAGCCTTGACAGGAATAGCGGGCGGACCGGGGAGCTGTTTTTT; cdr3_aa: CASSLDRNSGRTGELFF; clone_size: -; d_call: -; j_call: TRBJ2-2; v_call: TRBV5-1; cdr3_length: 17
cdr3_nt: TGTGCCAGCAGCTTAGGTTCAGGGGGCTCCTACAATGAGCAGTTCTTC; cdr3_aa: CASSLGSGGSYNEQFF; clone_size: -; d_call: TRBD1; j_call: TRBJ2-1; v_call: TRBV13; cdr3_length: 16
cdr3_nt: TGTGCCAGCAGTTACGGGGAGGAGCAGTATTTT; cdr3_aa: CASSYGEEQYF; clone_size: -; d_call: -; j_call: TRBJ2-3; v_call: TRBV6-2/TRBV6-3; cdr3_length: 11
cdr3_nt: TGTGCCAGCAGCCTGTCGATAATGGACTGGCAGTATTTT; cdr3_aa: CASSLSIMDWQYF; clone_size: -; d_call: -; j_call: TRBJ2-3; v_call: TRBV7-9; cdr3_length: 13
cdr3_nt: TGTGCCAGCTCACACGGACTAGCGGGGGGAAGAGCGAACACCGGGGAGCTGTTTTTT; cdr3_aa: CASSHGLAGGRANTGELFF; clone_size: -; d_call: TRBD2; j_call: TRBJ2-2; v_call: TRBV18; cdr3_length: 19
cdr3_nt: TGTGCCAGCAGTTACTCTCCGGGGGAGGAGACCCAGTACTTC; cdr3_aa: CASSYSPGEETQYF; clone_size: -; d_call: -; j_call: TRBJ2-5; v_call: TRBV6-5; cdr3_length: 14
cdr3_nt: TGTGCCAGCAGAGCGCCAGGGAGGACTAATGAAAAACTGTTTTTT; cdr3_aa: CASRAPGRTNEKLFF; clone_size: -; d_call: -; j_call: TRBJ1-4; v_call: TRBV27; cdr3_length: 15
cdr3_nt: TGTGCCAGCAGTCCATCGACAGGTTTGGCTTTCTTT; cdr3_aa: CASSPSTGLAFF; clone_size: -; d_call: -; j_call: TRBJ1-1; v_call: TRBV6-5; cdr3_length: 12
cdr3_nt: TGTGCCAGTAGTCCGGGACAGGGGTATACCGGGGAGCTGTTTTTT; cdr3_aa: CASSPGQGYTGELFF; clone_size: -; d_call: TRBD1; j_call: TRBJ2-2; v_call: TRBV19; cdr3_length: 15
cdr3_nt: TGCGCCAGCAGCCAAGACAGGGTTTTAGGCACAGATACGCAGTATTTT; cdr3_aa: CASSQDRVLGTDTQYF; clone_size: -; d_call: -; j_call: TRBJ2-3; v_call: TRBV4-3; cdr3_length: 16
cdr3_nt: TGCGCCAGCAGCTTGGAGCGAGGATCCCGGGATGGCTACACCTTC; cdr3_aa: CASSLERGSRDGYTF; clone_size: -; d_call: -; j_call: TRBJ1-2; v_call: TRBV5-1; cdr3_length: 15
cdr3_nt: TGTGCCAGCAGCTTAGTGACAGGTGTTAATGAAAAACTGTTTTTT; cdr3_aa: CASSLVTGVNEKLFF; clone_size: -; d_call: -; j_call: TRBJ1-4; v_call: TRBV7-6; cdr3_length: 15
cdr3_nt: TGTGCCAGCAGCTTGCTTGGACAGGGGGCTCGGGAGACCCAGTACTTC; cdr3_aa: CASSLLGQGARETQYF; clone_size: -; d_call: TRBD1; j_call: TRBJ2-5; v_call: TRBV5-6; cdr3_length: 16
cdr3_nt: TGTGCCAGCGGAGACAGAGACTATGGCTACACCTTC; cdr3_aa: CASGDRDYGYTF; clone_size: -; d_call: -; j_call: TRBJ1-2; v_call: TRBV2; cdr3_length: 12
cdr3_nt: TGCGCCAGCAGCTTGGCAGGGTCAGAGACCCAGTACTTC; cdr3_aa: CASSLAGSETQYF; clone_size: -; d_call: -; j_call: TRBJ2-5; v_call: TRBV5-1; cdr3_length: 13
cdr3_nt: TGTGCCAGCAGCTTAGGTGGCGGGATCAGCACAGATACGCAGTATTTT; cdr3_aa: CASSLGGGISTDTQYF; clone_size: -; d_call: -; j_call: TRBJ2-3; v_call: TRBV7-2; cdr3_length: 16
cdr3_nt: TGTGCCTGGAGTCCGGACAGGGGATTGTTAGGCTACACCTTC; cdr3_aa: CAWSPDRGLLGYTF; clone_size: -; d_call: TRBD1; j_call: TRBJ1-2; v_call: TRBV30; cdr3_length: 14
cdr3_nt: TGTGCCATCAGTGAGTCGTGGGTCACAGAAAACACCATATATTTT; cdr3_aa: CAISESWVTENTIYF; clone_size: -; d_call: -; j_call: TRBJ1-3; v_call: TRBV10-3; cdr3_length: 15
cdr3_nt: TGCGCCAGCAGTGAGTCGAGCGGGAACAATGAGCAGTTCTTC; cdr3_aa: CASSESSGNNEQFF; clone_size: -; d_call: TRBD2; j_call: TRBJ2-1; v_call: TRBV10-1; cdr3_length: 14
cdr3_nt: TGTGCCAGCAGCACTCCTGGACTAGCCTCAGATACGCAGTATTTT; cdr3_aa: CASSTPGLASDTQYF; clone_size: -; d_call: TRBD2; j_call: TRBJ2-3; v_call: TRBV5-6; cdr3_length: 15
cdr3_nt: TGTGCCACCAGCGGGGGGCTCTTGAATGAGCAGTTCTTC; cdr3_aa: CATSGGLLNEQFF; clone_size: -; d_call: -; j_call: TRBJ2-1; v_call: TRBV24-1; cdr3_length: 13
cdr3_nt: TGTGCCAGCAGCCAAGATCCCTTCCTAGCGGGGGCCGAAGAGACCCAGTACTTC; cdr3_aa: CASSQDPFLAGAEETQYF; clone_size: -; d_call: TRBD2; j_call: TRBJ2-5; v_call: TRBV3-1/TRBV3-2; cdr3_length: 18
cdr3_nt: TGTGCCAGCAGCTTAGATCCACAGGACTACTACGAGCAGTACTTC; cdr3_aa: CASSLDPQDYYEQYF; clone_size: -; d_call: -; j_call: TRBJ2-7; v_call: TRBV11-2; cdr3_length: 15
cdr3_nt: TGCAGCGTTGATCCTAGGTCTACCAAAAACATTCAGTACTTC; cdr3_aa: CSVDPRSTKNIQYF; clone_size: -; d_call: -; j_call: TRBJ2-4; v_call: TRBV29-1; cdr3_length: 14
cdr3_nt: TGTGGCACTAGAGTAACGAACACTGAAGCTTTCTTT; cdr3_aa: CGTRVTNTEAFF; clone_size: -; d_call: -; j_call: TRBJ1-1; v_call: TRBV2; cdr3_length: 12
cdr3_nt: TGTGCCAGCAGCCAGCGGAGCGGGAGGGCTCATACGCAGTATTTT; cdr3_aa: CASSQRSGRAHTQYF; clone_size: few; d_call: TRBD2; j_call: TRBJ2-3; v_call: TRBV14; cdr3_length: 15
cdr3_nt: TGTGCTAGTGGTCAACACACAGGGGGCGTCGGTGGCTACACCTTC; cdr3_aa: CASGQHTGGVGGYTF; clone_size: -; d_call: TRBD1; j_call: TRBJ1-2; v_call: TRBV12-5; cdr3_length: 15
cdr3_nt: TGCGCCAGCAGCCAAGCGGGGACTGGAACTGAAGCTTTCTTT; cdr3_aa: CASSQAGTGTEAFF; clone_size: -; d_call: -; j_call: TRBJ1-1; v_call: TRBV4-3; cdr3_length: 14
cdr3_nt: TGTGCCACCAGTGATCCCGGACAGGGGAGCACAGATACGCAGTATTTT; cdr3_aa: CATSDPGQGSTDTQYF; clone_size: -; d_call: TRBD1; j_call: TRBJ2-3; v_call: TRBV24-1; cdr3_length: 16
cdr3_nt: TGTGCCAGCAGTACCCGGGACAGGGGGGCCGGGGAGCTGTTTTTT; cdr3_aa: CASSTRDRGAGELFF; clone_size: medium-sized; d_call: TRBD1; j_call: TRBJ2-2; v_call: TRBV6-2/TRBV6-3; cdr3_length: 15
cdr3_nt: TGTGCCAGCAGTTCGACTAGCGGGAGTAGGGAGACCCAGTACTTC; cdr3_aa: CASSSTSGSRETQYF; clone_size: -; d_call: TRBD2; j_call: TRBJ2-5; v_call: TRBV6-2/TRBV6-3; cdr3_length: 15
cdr3_nt: TGTGCCAGCCGGCGGATGGACTATGGCTACACCTTC; cdr3_aa: CASRRMDYGYTF; clone_size: once; d_call: -; j_call: TRBJ1-2; v_call: TRBV28; cdr3_length: 12
cdr3_nt: TGTGCCTGGAGTCCTACTAGAGAAGCTTTCTTT; cdr3_aa: CAWSPTREAFF; clone_size: once; d_call: -; j_call: TRBJ1-1; v_call: TRBV30; cdr3_length: 11
cdr3_nt: TGTGCCAGCAGCTTAGACGGACTAGCGGACGTCTACAATGAGCAGTTCTTC; cdr3_aa: CASSLDGLADVYNEQFF; clone_size: -; d_call: TRBD2; j_call: TRBJ2-1; v_call: TRBV7-2; cdr3_length: 17
cdr3_nt: TGTGCCAGCCGAGGAGAGGGGAGGCAAGAGACCCAGTACTTC; cdr3_aa: CASRGEGRQETQYF; clone_size: -; d_call: -; j_call: TRBJ2-5; v_call: TRBV2; cdr3_length: 14
cdr3_nt: TGTGCCAGTAGCTATTCCGAGTTGAACACTGAAGCTTTCTTT; cdr3_aa: CASSYSELNTEAFF; clone_size: -; d_call: -; j_call: TRBJ1-1; v_call: TRBV19; cdr3_length: 14